This T cell receptor beta chain was recovered during a study of shared clonotypes between healthy human individuals. Study results and caveats: Clonotypes shared by all four donors outscored non-shared clonotypes in generation probability.

Points on this clone: No antigen is known for it.

Germline CDR1 reads LGHNA; CDR2 reads YSLEER. The CDR3 sequence is 13 residues long. Trimming removed 3 bases at V and 4 bases at J, with 10 bases between. Assay runs were performed at deep level. TCRdb's table, derived via immunoSEQ multiplex PCR, lists solely in-frame clones and lacks some. The data contain more than 2 million clones, 85% to 95% of them singletons. The rearrangement uses TRBV4-3 and TRBJ2-7; D might be TRBD1 (5 bases). The TCR originated in a man aged 18 to 30 in good health. Sequencing was carried out using naive CD4+ T cells sorted from blood. Subset in this sample: CD45RA+ positively selected. CDR3 in DNA: TGCGCCAGCAGCCAGGACAACGGATACGAGCAGTACTTC. Its translation is CASSQDNGYEQYF.